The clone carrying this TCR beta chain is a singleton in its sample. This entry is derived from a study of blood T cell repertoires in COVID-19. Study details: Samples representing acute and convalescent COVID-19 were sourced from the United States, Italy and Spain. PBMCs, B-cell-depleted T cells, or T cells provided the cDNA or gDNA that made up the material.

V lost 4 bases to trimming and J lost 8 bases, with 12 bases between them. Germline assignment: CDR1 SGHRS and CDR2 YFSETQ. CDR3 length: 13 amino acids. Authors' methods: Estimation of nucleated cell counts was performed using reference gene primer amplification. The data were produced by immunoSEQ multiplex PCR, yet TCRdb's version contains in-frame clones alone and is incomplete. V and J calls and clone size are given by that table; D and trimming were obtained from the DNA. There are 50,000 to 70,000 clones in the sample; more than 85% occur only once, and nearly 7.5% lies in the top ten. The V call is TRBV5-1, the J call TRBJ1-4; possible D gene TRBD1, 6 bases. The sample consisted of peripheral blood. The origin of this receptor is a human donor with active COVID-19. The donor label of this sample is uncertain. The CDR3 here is CASSPGQSEKLFF. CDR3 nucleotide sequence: TGCGCCAGCAGCCCAGGACAGAGCGAAAAACTGTTTTTT.